Presented here are 15 T cell receptor beta chains from one specimen sequenced in a study of beta chain features in type 1 diabetes. Findings of the study overall: Significant though moderate, a shortening of TCRB CDR3s appeared in all four CD4+ subsets of Type 1 diabetes patients.

These TCRs' antigens remain unknown. The investigators reverse transcribed all of the isolated RNA, so they sequenced expressed TCRB transcripts. The repertoire was sequenced with immunoSEQ multiplex PCR; TCRdb's copy has only in-frame clones and lacks some. The table lists 93,000 or so clones, 25% to 35% of them singletons, with around 0.5% in the top ten. The sequencing input was central memory CD4+ T cells from blood. All receptors come from a woman in her late teens or twenties with type 1 diabetes.

J is TRBJ1-5 and V is TRBV30; D gene uncertain. V lost 2 bases and J lost 0, with 5 bases in between. CDR3 length equals 13 residues. Germline V gene lookup returns CDR1 GTSNPN and CDR2 SVGIG (reference sequence). CDR3 region: CAWSRDSNQPQHF. CDR3 in DNA: TGTGCCTGGAGTCGCGATAGCAATCAGCCCCAGCATTTT.

The V gene is TRBV5-4, the J gene TRBJ2-5; TRBD1 is a possible D gene (6 bases). The J call is doubtful: the DNA matches TRBJ2-7 better. CDR3 size: 14 residues. Per the germline V gene, CDR1 is SGHNT and CDR2 is YYREEE (reference sequence). The CDR3, as DNA: TGTGCCAGCAGCTTTGACAGGAGCTACTACGAGCAGTACTTC. It yields the protein CASSFDRSYYEQYF.

The V and J genes are TRBV10-3 and TRBJ2-3; possible D gene TRBD1, 5 bases. With 0 bases removed from V and 4 bases from J, the gap between germline ends came to 11 bases. Germline CDR1 and CDR2: ENHRY and SYGVKD. The CDR3 extends over 15 amino acids. The CDR3 is CAISESKQGPDTQYF. In DNA, the CDR3 is TGTGCCATCAGTGAGTCAAAGCAGGGCCCAGATACGCAGTATTTT.

The J gene is TRBJ2-2, the V gene TRBV2, with 10 bases that match TRBD1. The CDR3 is 15 residues long. Germline V gene data show CDR1 as SNHLY and CDR2 as FYNNEI. After removal of 3 bases from V and 6 bases from J, the junction contained 4 bases not matched to a gene. DNA for the CDR3: TGTGCCAGCAGTGATCGACAGGGGGCATCCGGGGAGCTGTTTTTT. As protein: CASSDRQGASGELFF.

The chain recombines TRBV6-1 with TRBJ2-3; 7 bases are a match to TRBD1. The germline CDR1 and CDR2 sequences are MNHNS and SASEGT. The CDR3 covers 14 residues. V shed 6 bases, J shed 4 bases, and the junction held 7 bases outside the gene matches. The CDR3 region is CASSPGTGADTQYF. The DNA for the CDR3 is TGTGCCAGCAGCCCAGGTACAGGGGCAGATACGCAGTATTTT.

The rearrangement uses TRBV27 and TRBJ2-7; tentative D call: TRBD1 (5 bases). Trimming took off 6 bases at V and 3 bases at J, with 15 bases between the two ends. Germline CDR1 reads MNHEY; CDR2 reads SMNVEV (reference sequence). The CDR3 totals 14 residues. The CDR3 reads CASRTVVGHYEQYF. Written as DNA, the CDR3 is TGTGCCAGCAGAACTGTAGTGGGGCACTACGAGCAGTACTTC.

This clone turned up a few times. The chain is built from TRBV19 and TRBJ1-2; 7 bases map to TRBD1. With 4 bases clipped from V and 5 bases from J, the junction kept 10 bases outside the gene matches. Germline V lookup: CDR1 LNHDA, CDR2 SQIVND (reference sequence). The CDR3 is made up of 15 amino acids. The CDR3 is CASSTPSTGRYGYTF. CDR3 nucleotide sequence: TGTGCCAGTAGTACCCCTTCGACAGGGAGGTATGGCTACACCTTC.

In this sample, this clone turned up many times. The chain is built from TRBV19 and TRBJ1-2, with D perhaps TRBD1 (5 bases). Per germline, CDR1 LNHDA and CDR2 SQIVND (reference sequence). This CDR3 spans 14 amino acids. V was shortened by 5 bases and J by 4 bases, with 14 bases between the two germline ends. CDR3 residues: CASSRLGGGYGYTF. The DNA for the CDR3 is TGTGCCAGTAGTCGCCTCGGCGGGGGCTATGGCTACACCTTC.

This clone was seen only a few times. The chain combines TRBV6-5 with TRBJ2-1, with a possible D match to TRBD1 (5 bases). There are 13 residues in the CDR3. V lost 5 bases to trimming and J lost 9 bases, with 14 bases between them. Germline V CDR1 and CDR2: MNHEY, SVGAGI. This CDR3 reads CASSNKGFGEQFF. Here the CDR3 DNA reads TGTGCCAGCAGTAACAAGGGGTTTGGTGAGCAGTTCTTC.

The V and J genes are TRBV11-2 and TRBJ1-1; 9 bases match TRBD1. The trim removed 4 bases at V and 1 base at J, leaving 4 bases unmatched. The CDR3 is 15 amino acids. CDR1 is SGHAT and CDR2 is FQNNGV in the germline V gene. The CDR3 is CASSWDRVTNTEAFF. The CDR3 DNA is TGTGCCAGCAGCTGGGACAGGGTCACGAACACTGAAGCTTTCTTT.

The rearrangement uses TRBV2 and TRBJ2-4; D is unresolved. This CDR3 has 14 amino acids. Germline CDR1 is SNHLY and CDR2 is FYNNEI. The V gene lost 6 bases and the J gene lost 0 bases, with 9 bases spanning the gap. CDR3 residues: CASRREVAKNIQYF. The CDR3 DNA reads TGTGCCAGCAGGAGAGAGGTAGCCAAAAACATTCAGTACTTC.

A word on this clone: Other DNA sequences from this sample encode an identical CDR3 as well. The chain carries TRBV11-3 and TRBJ1-5; D ambiguous. CDR1 is SGHNT and CDR2 is YENEEA in the germline V gene. This CDR3 has 13 amino acids. V gave up 0 bases and J gave up 7 bases, with 7 bases separating them. CDR3 sequence: CASSLEEGQPQHF. For the CDR3, the DNA is TGTGCCAGCAGCTTAGAAGAGGGACAGCCCCAGCATTTT.

The CDR3 nucleotides are TGTGCCAGCAGCTTACTGACAGGCTCCTACGAGCAGTACTTC. It encodes CASSLLTGSYEQYF. The chain uses TRBV7-6 and TRBJ2-7; perhaps TRBD1 as D (6 bases). CDR1 and CDR2 from the germline V gene are SGHVS and FNYEAQ. The CDR3 sequence is 14 residues long. Trimming took off 2 bases at V and 0 bases at J, with 8 bases between the two ends. The variable domain in full, with the rest retrieved from reference TRBV7-6 and TRBJ2-7, is GAGVSQSPRYKVTKRGQDVALRCDPISGHVSLYWYRQALGQGPEFLTYFNYEAQQDKSGLPNDRFSAERPEGSISTLTIQRTEQRDSAMYRCASSLLTGSYEQYFGPGTRLTVT.

This chain uses TRBV29-1 with TRBJ2-3, with 8 positions matching TRBD2. Germline assignment: CDR1 SQVTM and CDR2 ANQGSEA. The CDR3 loop spans 13 amino acids. The V and J ends lost 4 bases and 4 bases, in that order; junction bases with no gene match: 4. The CDR3 here is CSVVSGSADTQYF. The DNA for the CDR3 is TGCAGCGTTGTGAGCGGGAGCGCAGATACGCAGTATTTT.

This clone has more than one count but fewer than ten. The chain employs TRBV29-1 and TRBJ2-5, with TRBD1 identical over 10 bases. The CDR3 is 15 residues long. CDR1 SQVTM and CDR2 ANQGSEA come from the germline V gene. V lost 2 bases, J lost 1 base, and 4 bases stayed unmatched. Here the CDR3 DNA reads TGCAGCGTTGAAAGAGGGACAGGGGTCCAAGAGACCCAGTACTTC. This encodes CSVERGTGVQETQYF.